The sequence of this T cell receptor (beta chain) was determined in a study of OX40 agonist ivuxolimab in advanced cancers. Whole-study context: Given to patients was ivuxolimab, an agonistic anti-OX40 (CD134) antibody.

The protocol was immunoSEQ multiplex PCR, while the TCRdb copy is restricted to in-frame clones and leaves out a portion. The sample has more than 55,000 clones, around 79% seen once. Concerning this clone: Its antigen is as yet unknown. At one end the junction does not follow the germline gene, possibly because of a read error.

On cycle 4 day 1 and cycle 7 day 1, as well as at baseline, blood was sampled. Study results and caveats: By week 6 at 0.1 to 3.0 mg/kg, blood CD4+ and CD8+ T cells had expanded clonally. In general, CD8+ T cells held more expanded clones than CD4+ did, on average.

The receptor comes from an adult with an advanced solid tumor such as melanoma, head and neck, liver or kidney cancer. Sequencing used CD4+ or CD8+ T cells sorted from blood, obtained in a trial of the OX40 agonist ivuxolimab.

CDR3 amino acids: CASSSSGTGGLEFCF. DNA of the CDR3: TGTGCCAGCTCCTCCTCCGGGACAGGGGGCCTGGAATTCTGTTTT. The chain combines TRBV18 with TRBJ1-5, with TRBD1 matching over 12 bases. The CDR3 is made up of 15 amino acids. The germline V gene has CDR1 KGHSH and CDR2 LQKENI.